Listed below are T cell receptor beta chains from one sample, sequenced in a study of T cells in Graves' hyperthyroidism and ophthalmopathy. TCRdb used MiXCR to reprocess the multiplex PCR reads, holding one entry per CDR3 protein. The table includes 130,000 to 150,000 distinct CDR3 sequences, approximately 24% detected once. The sample taken for sequencing was blood. These receptors originate from a woman between 50 and 59 years old with Graves' hyperthyroidism that later progressed to Graves' ophthalmopathy. Each CDR3 is given without its conserved first and last residue.

V	J	CDR3
TRBV11-2	TRBJ2-6	ASSLRSRGSGANVLT
TRBV24-1	TRBJ2-1	ATSGADSGRSNEQF
TRBV19	TRBJ2-3	ASSVTASSTDTQY
TRBV12-3/TRBV12-4	TRBJ1-4	ASSRRTGLDEKLF
TRBV20-1	TRBJ1-1	SAREDRRFKNTEAF
TRBV27	TRBJ1-3	ASSLRQGSPGNTIY
TRBV18	TRBJ1-3	ASSPPAAGNTIY
TRBV6-6	TRBJ2-1	ASSYSGGGAGYNEQF
TRBV2	TRBJ1-2	ASSELGQNYGYT
TRBV3-1	TRBJ1-5	ASSQNGAGNQPQH
TRBV2	TRBJ2-1	ASSVGARPDGHEQF
TRBV28	TRBJ2-5	ASSSLAGFQETQY
TRBV6-2/TRBV6-3	TRBJ1-3	ASRPRAGTGNTIY
TRBV6-1	TRBJ1-3	ASSSRTGSGNTIY
TRBV19	TRBJ2-1	ASSIQVYNEQF
TRBV2	TRBJ2-2	ASRLQGAVTGELF
TRBV20-1	TRBJ2-1	SAFPFAGGDNEQF
TRBV7-9	TRBJ1-5	ASSLIGVNQPQH
TRBV12-3/TRBV12-4	TRBJ2-2	ASSLGVLSGELL
TRBV6-2/TRBV6-3	TRBJ2-7	AAGLAGSSYEQY
TRBV20-1	TRBJ2-1	SAPVASGRRGNEQF
TRBV3-1	TRBJ2-7	ASSQVHYEQY
TRBV20-1	TRBJ2-3	SGLDLTDTQY
TRBV9	TRBJ2-2	ASSRESATGELF
TRBV7-2	TRBJ2-1	ASSGTRAFDEQF
TRBV28	TRBJ1-1	ASSTRQGGKAF
TRBV5-8	TRBJ2-1	ASSPGTGGTYNEQF
TRBV27	TRBJ2-7	ASSFMGPGYEQY
TRBV28	TRBJ2-3	ASSLLAASTDTQY
TRBV19	TRBJ1-6	ASSVTGFNSPLH
TRBV12-3/TRBV12-4	TRBJ2-1	ASSPQGSGRPYNEQF
TRBV2	TRBJ1-3	ASSGGGTAGNTIY
TRBV28	TRBJ2-5	ASGGGPRETQY
TRBV7-9	TRBJ1-6	ASSGAGRAASSYNSPLH
TRBV20-1	TRBJ1-4	SAPDGINNEKLF
TRBV18	TRBJ2-7	ASSPASGREQY
TRBV20-1	TRBJ2-2	SVGNTGELF
TRBV3-1	TRBJ2-7	ASSQHYEQY
TRBV2	TRBJ2-3	AGTHRDRATDTQY
TRBV11-3	TRBJ1-3	ASSFGPVGPSSGNTIY
TRBV7-8	TRBJ1-2	ASSFQGNYGYT
TRBV5-1	TRBJ2-7	ASSLRGGTYEQY
TRBV19	TRBJ2-7	ASSTAPSYEQY
TRBV20-1	TRBJ2-3	NARDRTSGSSSTDTQY
TRBV28	TRBJ2-5	ASRPVAGVGETQY